This T cell receptor (beta chain) was sequenced in a study of T cell responses to AZD1222 COVID-19 vaccine. Study-level findings and limits: Repertoires were obtained solely post-peak T cell response.

Trimming cost V 8 bases and J 0 bases; bases outside gene matches: 7. Germline values: CDR1 SQVTM, CDR2 ANQGSEA. The CDR3 loop spans 15 amino acids. Recipients boosted at about 4 weeks or about 12 weeks are pooled. For this clone: Its specificity is unknown.

Assay used: immunoSEQ multiplex PCR; TCRdb lists only in-frame clones, some missing. The top ten clones hold roughly 14% of a sample with about 110,000 clones, around 90% of them seen once. Specimen: peripheral blood, collected 28 days after the second AZD1222 dose. The TCR originated in an adult who received the AZD1222 COVID-19 vaccine. The gene calls are TRBV29-1 and TRBJ2-1, with 10 bases identical to TRBD2. CDR3 amino acids: CSSASGRGSYNEQFF. CDR3 bases: TGCAGCTCCGCTAGCGGGAGAGGCTCCTACAATGAGCAGTTCTTC.